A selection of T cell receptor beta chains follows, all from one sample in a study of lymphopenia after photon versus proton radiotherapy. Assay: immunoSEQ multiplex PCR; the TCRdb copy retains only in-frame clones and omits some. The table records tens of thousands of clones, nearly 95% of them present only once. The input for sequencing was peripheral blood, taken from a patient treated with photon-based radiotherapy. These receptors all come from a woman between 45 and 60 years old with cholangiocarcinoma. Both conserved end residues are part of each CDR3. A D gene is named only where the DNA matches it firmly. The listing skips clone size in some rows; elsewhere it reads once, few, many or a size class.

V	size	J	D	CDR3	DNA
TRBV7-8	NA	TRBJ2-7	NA	CASSLNSPHEQYF	TGTGCCAGCAGCTTAAACAGTCCTCATGAGCAGTACTTC
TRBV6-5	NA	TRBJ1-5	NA	CASSPRTASNQPQHF	TGTGCCAGCAGTCCGCGGACAGCTAGCAATCAGCCCCAGCATTTT
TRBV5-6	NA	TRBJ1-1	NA	CASSLALGLGRTEAFF	TGTGCCAGCAGCTTGGCCTTGGGGCTAGGGAGGACTGAAGCTTTCTTT
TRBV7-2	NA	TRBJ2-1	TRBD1	CASSTTGGYNEQFF	TGTGCCAGCAGCACAACAGGGGGCTACAATGAGCAGTTCTTC
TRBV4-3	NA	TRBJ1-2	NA	CASSHRTGQNYGYTF	TGCGCCAGCAGCCACCGCACAGGGCAGAACTATGGCTACACCTTC
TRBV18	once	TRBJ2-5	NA	CASSPLLQETQYF	TGTGCCAGCTCACCACTTCTGCAAGAGACCCAGTACTTC
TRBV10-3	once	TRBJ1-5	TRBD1	CAISVGQDPRPQHF	TGTGCCATCAGTGTCGGACAGGATCCAAGGCCCCAGCATTTT
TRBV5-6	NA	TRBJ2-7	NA	CASSLGWVYLSEQYF	TGTGCCAGCAGCTTGGGCTGGGTTTACCTTTCCGAGCAGTACTTC
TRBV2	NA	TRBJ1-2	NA	CASSGPPPGHYGYTF	TGTGCCAGCAGTGGGCCCCCTCCGGGACACTATGGCTACACCTTC
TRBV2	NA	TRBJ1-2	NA	CASSEEEGVSNRDYGLIGGYTF	TGTGCCAGCAGTGAAGAAGAAGGAGTCTCGAACAGGGACTATGGCTTAATAGGTGGCTACACCTTC
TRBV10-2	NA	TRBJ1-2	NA	CASSDWGSGELTRGYTF	TGCGCCAGCAGTGACTGGGGCTCGGGGGAATTGACGCGTGGCTACACCTTC
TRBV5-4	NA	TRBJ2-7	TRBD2	CASSFFGGVPDEQYF	TGTGCCAGCAGCTTCTTCGGGGGGGTCCCCGACGAGCAGTACTTC
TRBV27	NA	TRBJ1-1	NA	CASSLSPRANTEAFF	TGTGCCAGCAGTTTATCCCCCAGGGCGAACACTGAAGCTTTCTTT
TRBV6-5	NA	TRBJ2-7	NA	CASSRHTSAYEQYF	TGTGCCAGCAGCCGTCACACATCGGCCTACGAGCAGTACTTC
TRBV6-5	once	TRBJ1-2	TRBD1	CATMGQVTYGYTF	TGTGCCACCATGGGACAGGTGACTTATGGCTACACCTTC
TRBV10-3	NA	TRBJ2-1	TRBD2	CAISVSRGSNEQFF	TGTGCCATCAGTGTTTCGCGGGGGTCGAATGAGCAGTTCTTC
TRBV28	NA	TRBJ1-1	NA	CASTTVPFEAFF	TGTGCCAGTACGACAGTCCCCTTTGAAGCTTTCTTT
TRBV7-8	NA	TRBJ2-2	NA	CASSLERAVGELFF	TGTGCCAGCAGCTTAGAGAGGGCCGTGGGGGAGCTGTTTTTT
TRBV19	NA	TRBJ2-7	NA	CASSIASSGEQYF	TGTGCCAGTAGTATAGCAAGTAGCGGCGAGCAGTACTTC
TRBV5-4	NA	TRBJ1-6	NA	CASSLGSAASGSPLHF	TGTGCCAGCAGCTTGGGGTCGGCGGCCTCGGGGTCACCCCTCCACTTT
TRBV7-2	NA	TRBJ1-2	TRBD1	CASSFAGTGARYTF	TGTGCCAGCAGCTTTGCCGGGACAGGGGCCCGCTACACCTTC
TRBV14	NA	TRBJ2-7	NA	CASSQLSTRVSSYEQYF	TGTGCCAGCAGCCAATTAAGTACTAGAGTTTCCTCCTACGAGCAGTACTTC
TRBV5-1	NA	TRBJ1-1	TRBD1	CASSPDRAGDTEAFF	TGCGCCAGCAGCCCCGACAGGGCGGGGGACACTGAAGCTTTCTTT
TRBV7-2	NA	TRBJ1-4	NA	CASSPLLANEKLFF	TGTGCCAGCAGCCCCCTTCTGGCTAATGAAAAACTGTTTTTT
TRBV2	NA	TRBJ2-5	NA	CASSTTTGETQYF	TGTGCCAGCAGTACCACGACGGGAGAGACCCAGTACTTC
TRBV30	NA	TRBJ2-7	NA	CAWSPGAYEQYF	TGTGCCTGGAGTCCCGGGGCCTACGAGCAGTACTTC
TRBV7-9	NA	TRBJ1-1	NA	CASSPRYGTEAFF	TGTGCCAGCAGCCCCCGTTACGGGACTGAAGCTTTCTTT
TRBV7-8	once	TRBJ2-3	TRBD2	CASTPRETSGGVGTDTQYF	TGTGCCAGCACTCCGCGAGAGACTAGCGGGGGGGTGGGCACAGATACGCAGTATTTT
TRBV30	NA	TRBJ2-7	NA	CAWSRQGSNEQYF	TGTGCCTGGAGTCGGCAGGGGAGCAACGAGCAGTACTTC
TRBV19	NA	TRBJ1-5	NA	CASSISGTNQPQHF	TGTGCCAGTAGTATATCGGGGACAAACCAGCCCCAGCATTTT
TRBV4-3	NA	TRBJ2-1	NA	CASSQASFNSYNEQFF	TGCGCCAGCAGCCAAGCTTCATTCAACTCCTACAATGAGCAGTTCTTC
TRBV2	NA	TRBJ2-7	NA	CASETRDGTNEQYF	TGTGCCAGCGAGACCCGGGACGGGACAAACGAGCAGTACTTC
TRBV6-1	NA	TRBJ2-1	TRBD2	CASSSLPAGGNEQFF	TGTGCCAGCAGTAGCCTTCCCGCGGGGGGCAATGAGCAGTTCTTC
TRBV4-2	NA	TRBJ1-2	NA	CASSPGEGGDVGYTF	TGTGCCAGCAGCCCGGGAGAGGGGGGTGATGTGGGCTACACCTTC
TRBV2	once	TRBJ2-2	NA	CASSFPGQYTGELFF	TGTGCCAGTAGTTTTCCGGGACAATACACCGGGGAGCTGTTTTTT
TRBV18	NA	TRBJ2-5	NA	CASSPAGRETQYF	TGTGCCAGCTCACCAGCCGGGAGAGAGACCCAGTACTTC
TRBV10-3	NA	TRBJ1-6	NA	CAISESSNRANSPLHF	TGTGCCATCAGTGAGTCGAGTAACAGGGCAAATTCACCCCTCCACTTT
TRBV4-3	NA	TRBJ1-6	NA	CASSQHTQFSYNSPLHF	TGCGCCAGCAGCCAACATACACAATTCTCCTATAATTCACCCCTCCACTTT
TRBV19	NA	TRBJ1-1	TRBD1	CASSLSQGVRAFF	TGTGCCAGTAGCCTGTCGCAGGGGGTAAGAGCTTTCTTT
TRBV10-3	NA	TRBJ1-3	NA	CAISESQIGSGNTIYF	TGTGCCATCAGTGAGTCGCAGATAGGCTCTGGAAACACCATATATTTT
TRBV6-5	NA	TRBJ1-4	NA	CASMSGNSKKLFF	TGTGCCAGCATGTCAGGGAACAGCAAAAAACTGTTTTTT
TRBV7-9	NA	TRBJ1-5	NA	CASSLSSSNQPQHF	TGTGCCAGCAGCTTAAGTTCTAGCAATCAGCCCCAGCATTTT
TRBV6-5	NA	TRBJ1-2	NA	CASSSAALIYGYTF	TGTGCCAGCAGCTCCGCAGCGCTTATCTATGGCTACACCTTC
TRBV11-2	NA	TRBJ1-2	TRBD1	CASSLDRDGYTF	TGTGCCAGCAGCCTCGACAGGGATGGCTACACCTTC
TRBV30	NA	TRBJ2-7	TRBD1	CAWAAWDRDNEQYF	TGTGCCTGGGCTGCCTGGGACAGGGACAACGAGCAGTACTTC